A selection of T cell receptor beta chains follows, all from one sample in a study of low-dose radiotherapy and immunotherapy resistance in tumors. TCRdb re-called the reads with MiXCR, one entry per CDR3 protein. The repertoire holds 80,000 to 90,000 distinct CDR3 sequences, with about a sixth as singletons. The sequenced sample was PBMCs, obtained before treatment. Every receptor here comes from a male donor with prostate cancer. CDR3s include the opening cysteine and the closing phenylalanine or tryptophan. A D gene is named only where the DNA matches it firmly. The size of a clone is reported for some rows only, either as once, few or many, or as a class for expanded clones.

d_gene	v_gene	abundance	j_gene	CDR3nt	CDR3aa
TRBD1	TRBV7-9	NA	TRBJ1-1	TGTGCCAGCAGCCTTCCAGGGGGGTCCATGAACACTGAAGCTTTCTTT	CASSLPGGSMNTEAFF
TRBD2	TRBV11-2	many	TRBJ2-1	TGTGCCAGCAGCCCACTAGCGGGGGGATACAATGAGCAGTTCTTC	CASSPLAGGYNEQFF
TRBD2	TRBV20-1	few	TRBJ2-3	TGCAGTGCTATCCTAGCGGGGGCCGCCTACACAGATACGCAGTATTTT	CSAILAGAAYTDTQYF
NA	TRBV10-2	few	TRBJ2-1	TGCGCCAGCAGTGAGTCCCCTGACAGAAGCAATGAGCAGTTCTTC	CASSESPDRSNEQFF
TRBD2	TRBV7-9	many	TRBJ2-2	TGTGCCAGCAGCCGTAGAGGGGGACTAGCACGCGACACCGGGGAGCTGTTTTTT	CASSRRGGLARDTGELFF
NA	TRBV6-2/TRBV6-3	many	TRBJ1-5	TGTGCCAGCAGCTTACAGCCGCCGGGACTTAGCAATCAGCCCCAGCATTTT	CASSLQPPGLSNQPQHF
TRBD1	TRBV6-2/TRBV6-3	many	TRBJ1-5	TGTGCCAGCAGTTACTCAGGACAGGGCGGGAATCAGCCCCAGCATTTT	CASSYSGQGGNQPQHF
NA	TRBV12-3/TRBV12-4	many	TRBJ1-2	TGTGCCAGCAGTCCCGAGGGTGGGCTTAACTATGGCTACACCTTC	CASSPEGGLNYGYTF
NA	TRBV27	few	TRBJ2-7	TGTGCCAGCAAAAGGTCCGGGACATACGAGCAGTACTTC	CASKRSGTYEQYF
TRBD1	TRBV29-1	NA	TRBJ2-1	TGCAGCGTGAACCCCGGGACAGGGGACGCCAATTACAATGAGCAGTTCTTC	CSVNPGTGDANYNEQFF
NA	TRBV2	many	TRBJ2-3	TGTGCCAGCACCCGGGACCCGATCACAGATACGCAGTATTTT	CASTRDPITDTQYF